The 15 T cell receptor beta chains below all came from one sample that was sequenced in a study of T cell repertoires in cytomegalovirus infection (dated by TCRdb to the late 2010s). Reads for this sample came from an Illumina HiSeq 1500. In TCRdb, the public reads were trimmed at Q25 with fastp and aligned with MiXCR, with productive beta chains retained. Every entry covers one CDR3 protein and lists the most common genes and DNA from its rows. The sample records around 770,000 distinct CDR3 sequences, 29% of which are singletons. The biggest ten clones account for about 12% of the sample. The treatment or condition tag for this specimen amounts to: in vitro stimulation with specific CMV peptide epitopes to enrich CMV-specific T cells. For these receptors, no antigen is known. Material: cultured CD8+ T cells from PBMCs, obtained from culture after CMV antigen stimulation. These receptors all stem from a human donor in good health (CMV status not recorded). Some clones in this sample may be carry-over from other donors' samples.

This clonotype came up a few times. The rearrangement uses TRBV20-1 and TRBJ2-1; 8 positions agree with TRBD1. The CDR3 consists of 15 residues. Trimming cost V 0 bases and J 4 bases; bases outside gene matches: 5. In germline, CDR1 is DFQATT, CDR2 SNEGSKA (reference sequence). DNA of the CDR3: TGCAGTGCTAGAGATACAGGGGGTTGGTACAATGAGCAGTTCTTC. Encoded protein: CSARDTGGWYNEQFF.

This clonotype has just a few counts. The chain uses TRBV24-1 and TRBJ2-1, with TRBD2 matching over 13 bases. Germline loops: CDR1 KGHDR, CDR2 SFDVKD. With V trimmed by 6 bases and J by 4 bases, 2 bases remained unmatched. This CDR3 is 15 amino acids long. The CDR3 region has the DNA TGTGCCACCAGTTTGACTAGCGGGGGGTACAATGAGCAGTTCTTC. Protein sequence: CATSLTSGGYNEQFF.

This clonotype was seen a handful of times. The V and J genes are TRBV2 and TRBJ2-5; 9 bases map to TRBD1. Germline CDR1 SNHLY, CDR2 FYNNEI. J was trimmed by 4 bases and V by 9 bases; bases with no gene match: 12. This CDR3 is built from 15 residues. The CDR3 DNA reads as TGTGCCAGTTCCCCCGGGACAGGGAATTCAGAGACCCAGTACTTC. Its protein product is CASSPGTGNSETQYF.

This clonotype was detected a few times. The CDR3, as DNA: TGTGCCAGCAGCTCCCAGGACAGGTCGTCTGGCTATGGCTACACCTTC. This codes for CASSSQDRSSGYGYTF. J is TRBJ1-2 and V is TRBV11-2, with 7 bases identical to TRBD1. Trimming at V came to 4 bases and at J to 4 bases, leaving 12 bases not matched to a gene. The CDR3 sequence is 16 residues long. The V gene's germline CDR1 is SGHAT and CDR2 FQNNGV.

In DNA, the CDR3 is TGCAGTGCTAGAGATCCATTGGGTCCACTAGCGGGGGGACTAGGCGAGCAGTACTTC. Translated: CSARDPLGPLAGGLGEQYF. The J gene is TRBJ2-7, the V gene TRBV20-1; 12 bases are a match to TRBD2. Per the germline V gene, CDR1 is DFQATT and CDR2 is SNEGSKA (reference sequence). Trimming cost V 0 bases and J 6 bases; bases outside gene matches: 18. The CDR3 is 19 amino acids.

This chain uses TRBV7-9 with TRBJ2-1, with 8 bases fitting TRBD2. Per germline, CDR1 SEHNR and CDR2 FQNEAQ (reference sequence). The ends lost 3 bases at V and 10 bases at J; junction bases unmatched: 5. The CDR3 totals 13 residues. This CDR3 reads CASSFPGREEQFF. The CDR3 bases are TGTGCCAGCAGCTTCCCCGGGAGGGAAGAGCAGTTCTTC.

The V and J genes are TRBV29-1 and TRBJ2-7; 8 bases fit TRBD1. V shed 0 bases and J 0 bases; nucleotides not matched to a gene: 4. Germline V gives CDR1 SQVTM, CDR2 ANQGSEA. CDR3 length: 15 residues. CDR3 loop: CSVEDRDRSSYEQYF. As DNA, the CDR3 is TGCAGCGTTGAAGATCGGGACAGGAGCTCCTACGAGCAGTACTTC.

CDR3 residues: CASSIGVRDTNTGELFF. CDR3 coding DNA: TGTGCCAGTAGTATAGGCGTCCGGGACACGAACACCGGGGAGCTGTTTTTT. This chain links TRBV19 with TRBJ2-2, with TRBD1 as a possible D gene (6 bases). CDR3 length equals 17 residues. With 1 base removed from V and 0 bases from J, the gap between germline ends came to 12 bases. Germline CDR1 LNHDA, CDR2 SQIVND (reference sequence).

This clonotype occurred many times. The chain links TRBV6-1 to TRBJ2-1; possibly TRBD2 for D (7 bases). The germline V gene has CDR1 MNHNS and CDR2 SASEGT. The V and J ends lost 7 bases and 7 bases respectively, with 23 bases between them. This CDR3 is 16 amino acids long. The CDR3 nucleotides are TGTGCCAGCATTCAGGGCGGGGGCCTCGATCGGAATGAGCAGTTCTTC. As protein: CASIQGGGLDRNEQFF.

The V gene is TRBV4-1, the J gene TRBJ2-3, with 16 bases that match TRBD2. V gave up 0 bases and J gave up 4 bases; unmatched junction bases: 10. This CDR3 is built from 20 residues. Germline CDR1 is MGHRA and CDR2 is YSYEKL. This CDR3 is CASSQEGGTSGGAIADTQYF. CDR3 DNA: TGCGCCAGCAGCCAAGAAGGGGGGACTAGCGGGGGGGCCATCGCAGATACGCAGTATTTT.

This clonotype was seen ten or more times. The chain combines TRBV5-8 with TRBJ1-2; D is unresolved. This CDR3 is 13 amino acids long. V was pared by 4 bases and J by 4 bases, with 11 bases between. Germline V gene data show CDR1 as SGHTS and CDR2 as YDEGEE. The CDR3 is CASSRAEGYGYTF. CDR3 nucleotide sequence: TGTGCCAGCAGCAGAGCGGAGGGCTATGGCTACACCTTC.

This clonotype was seen more than once but under ten times. V usage is TRBV7-8 and J usage is TRBJ1-5; tentatively, D is TRBD1 (5 bases). V lost 5 bases and J lost 1, with 15 bases in between. The CDR3 extends over 16 amino acids. Germline CDR1 SGHVS, CDR2 FQNEAQ. This chain's CDR3 is CASSPWRGGSNQPQHF. The CDR3 nucleotides are TGTGCCAGCAGCCCCTGGAGGGGAGGAAGCAATCAGCCCCAGCATTTT.

Note on this clonotype: This may be a read error, as it is one base from a much larger clone. The gene calls are TRBV7-2 and TRBJ2-2; D gene unclear. From germline, CDR1 is SGHTA and CDR2 FQGNSA. V lost 8 bases to trimming and J lost 0 bases, with 10 bases between them. The length of the CDR3 is 14 residues. The CDR3: CASVEPSNTGELFF. CDR3 in DNA: TGTGCCAGCGTTGAGCCGTCGAACACCGGGGAGCTGTTTTTT.

This clonotype was seen only a few times. The chain is built from TRBV6-1 and TRBJ2-2; 8 bases map to TRBD1. V trimming: 5 bases; J trimming: 5 bases; junction bases outside the gene matches: 31. Germline lookup yields CDR1 MNHNS and CDR2 SASEGT. The CDR3 length is 23 residues. CDR3 sequence reads: CASSLRGILPDREVGTGTGELFF. The CDR3 coding sequence is TGTGCCAGCAGTCTCAGGGGGATCCTGCCGGACAGGGAAGTGGGAACGGGGACCGGGGAGCTGTTTTTT.

The chain combines TRBV14 with TRBJ2-7, with D perhaps being TRBD1 or TRBD2 (5 bases each). This CDR3 has 17 amino acids. V was clipped by 2 bases and J by 3 bases, with 20 bases between them. CDR1 SGHDN and CDR2 FVKESK come from the germline V gene. CDR3 sequence reads: CASSQWQRGVLDYEQYF. DNA of the CDR3: TGTGCCAGCAGCCAATGGCAACGAGGGGTCCTAGACTACGAGCAGTACTTC.